Listed here is a single T cell receptor beta chain. The sample originates from a study of blood T cell repertoires in COVID-19. The assay was immunoSEQ multiplex PCR, and TCRdb's table has in-frame clones only and misses some. The sample gives over 70,000 clones, 85% to 90% of which show up once; around 4.1% is in the top ten. Trimming took 4 bases from V and 10 from J, leaving 18 bases between them. The CDR3 extends over 15 amino acids. CDR1 and CDR2 (germline): SGHRS, YFSETQ. The chain links TRBV5-1 to TRBJ1-6; no definite D call. The sequence was collected from a woman at least 80 years old with active or convalescent COVID-19. Sequencing used peripheral blood. In nucleotides, the CDR3 is TGCGCCAGCAGCCTGGACGGATCTCTAGAATCACCCCTCCACTTT. Residues: CASSLDGSLESPLHF.